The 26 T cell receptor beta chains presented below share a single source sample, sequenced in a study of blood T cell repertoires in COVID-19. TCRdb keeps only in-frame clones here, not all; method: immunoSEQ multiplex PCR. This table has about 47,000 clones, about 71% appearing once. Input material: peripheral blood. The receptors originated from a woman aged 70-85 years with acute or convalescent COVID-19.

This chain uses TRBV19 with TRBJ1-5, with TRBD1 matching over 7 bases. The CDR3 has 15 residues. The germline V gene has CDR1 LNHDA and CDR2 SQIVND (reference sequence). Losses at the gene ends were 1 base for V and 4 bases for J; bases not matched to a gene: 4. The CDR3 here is CASSIGGGGNQPQHF. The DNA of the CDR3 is TGTGCCAGTAGTATAGGAGGGGGCGGAAATCAGCCCCAGCATTTT.

The CDR3 is CASSSNQGTEAFF. In DNA, the CDR3 is TGTGCCAGCAGCTCAAATCAGGGGACTGAAGCTTTCTTT. This chain joins TRBV7-3 and TRBJ1-1; TRBD1 might be the D (6 bases). V lost 4 bases and J lost 5, with 11 bases in between. Germline CDR1 reads SGHTA; CDR2 reads FQGTGA. CDR3 size: 13 residues.

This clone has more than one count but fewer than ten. The DNA of the CDR3 is TGTGCCAGCAGCTTAGGTACTACCTACGAGCAGTACTTC. The encoded protein is CASSLGTTYEQYF. The V gene is TRBV7-9, the J gene TRBJ2-7; D remains ambiguous. The CDR3 totals 13 residues. The germline CDR1 and CDR2 sequences are SEHNR and FQNEAQ (reference sequence). V was shortened by 1 base and J by 2 bases, with 6 bases between the two germline ends.

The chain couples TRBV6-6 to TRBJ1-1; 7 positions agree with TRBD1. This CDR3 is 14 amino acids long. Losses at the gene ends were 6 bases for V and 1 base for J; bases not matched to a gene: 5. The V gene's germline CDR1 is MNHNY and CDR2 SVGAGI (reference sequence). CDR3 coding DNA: TGTGCCAGCAGGAAAGGACAGGCGAACACTGAAGCTTTCTTT. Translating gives CASRKGQANTEAFF.

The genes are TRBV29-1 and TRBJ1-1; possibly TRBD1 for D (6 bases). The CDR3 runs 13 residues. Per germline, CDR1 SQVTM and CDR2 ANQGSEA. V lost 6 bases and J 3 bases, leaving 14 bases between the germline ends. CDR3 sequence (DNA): TGCAGCGTGGCTGAAGGGGGGGACACTGAAGCTTTCTTT. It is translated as CSVAEGGDTEAFF.

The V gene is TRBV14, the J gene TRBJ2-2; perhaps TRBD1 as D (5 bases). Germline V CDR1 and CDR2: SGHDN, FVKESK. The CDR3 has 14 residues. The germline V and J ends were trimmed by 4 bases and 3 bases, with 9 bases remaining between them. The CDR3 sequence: CASSPRDHTGELFF. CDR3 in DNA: TGTGCCAGCAGCCCCAGGGATCACACCGGGGAGCTGTTTTTT.

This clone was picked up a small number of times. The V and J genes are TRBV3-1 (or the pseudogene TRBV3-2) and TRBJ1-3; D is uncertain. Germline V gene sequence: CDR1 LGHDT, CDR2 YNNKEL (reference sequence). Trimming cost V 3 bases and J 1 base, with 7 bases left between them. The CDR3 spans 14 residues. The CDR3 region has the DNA TGTGCCAGCAGCCAGAGGGAATCTGGAAACACCATATATTTT. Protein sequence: CASSQRESGNTIYF.

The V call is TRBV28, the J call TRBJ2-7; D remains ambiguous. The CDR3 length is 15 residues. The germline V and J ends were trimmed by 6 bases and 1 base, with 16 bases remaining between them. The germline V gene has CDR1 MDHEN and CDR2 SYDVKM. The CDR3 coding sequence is TGTGCCAGCAGCTCCACTCGTTACCCGTCCTACGAGCAGTACTTC. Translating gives CASSSTRYPSYEQYF. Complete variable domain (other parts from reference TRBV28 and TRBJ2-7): DVKVTQSSRYLVKRTGEKVFLECVQDMDHENMFWYRQDPGLGLRLIYFSYDVKMKEKGDIPEGYSVSREKKERFSLILESASTNQTSMYLCASSSTRYPSYEQYFGPGTRLTVT.

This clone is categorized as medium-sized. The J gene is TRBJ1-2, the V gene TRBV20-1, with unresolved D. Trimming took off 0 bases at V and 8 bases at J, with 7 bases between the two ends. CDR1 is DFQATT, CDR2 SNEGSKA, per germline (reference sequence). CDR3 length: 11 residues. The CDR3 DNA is TGCAGTGCTAGAGATATAGAGGGCTACACCTTC. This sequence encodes CSARDIEGYTF.

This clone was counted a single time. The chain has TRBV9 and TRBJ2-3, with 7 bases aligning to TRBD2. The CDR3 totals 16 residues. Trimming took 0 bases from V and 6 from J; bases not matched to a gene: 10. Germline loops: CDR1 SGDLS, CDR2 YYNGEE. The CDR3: CASSVVSGSGGDTQYF. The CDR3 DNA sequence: TGTGCCAGCAGCGTAGTATCGGGGTCGGGGGGTGATACGCAGTATTTT.

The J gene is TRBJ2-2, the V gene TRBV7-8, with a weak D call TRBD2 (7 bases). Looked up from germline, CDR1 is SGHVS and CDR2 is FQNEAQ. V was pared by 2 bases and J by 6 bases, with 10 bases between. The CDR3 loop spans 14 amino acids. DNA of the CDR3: TGTGCCAGCAGCTTACCGGGGGGCCCCGGGGAGCTGTTTTTT. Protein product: CASSLPGGPGELFF. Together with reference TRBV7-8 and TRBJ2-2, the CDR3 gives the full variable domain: GAGVSQSPRYKVAKRGQDVALRCDPISGHVSLFWYQQALGQGPEFLTYFQNEAQLDKSGLPSDRFFAERPEGSVSTLKIQRTQQEDSAVYLCASSLPGGPGELFFGEGSRLTVL.

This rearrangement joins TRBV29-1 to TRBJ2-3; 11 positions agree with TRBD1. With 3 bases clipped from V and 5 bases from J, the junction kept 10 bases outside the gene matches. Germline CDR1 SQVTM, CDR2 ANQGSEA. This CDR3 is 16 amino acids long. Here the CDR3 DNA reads TGCAGCGTTGATTCAGGACAGGGGGCGGGAGGAGATACGCAGTATTTT. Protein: CSVDSGQGAGGDTQYF.

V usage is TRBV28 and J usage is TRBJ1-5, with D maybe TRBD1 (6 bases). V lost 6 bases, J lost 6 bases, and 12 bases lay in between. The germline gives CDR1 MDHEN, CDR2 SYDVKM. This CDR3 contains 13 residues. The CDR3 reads CASRLTGTQPQHF. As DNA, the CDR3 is TGTGCCAGCAGACTCACAGGGACTCAGCCCCAGCATTTT.

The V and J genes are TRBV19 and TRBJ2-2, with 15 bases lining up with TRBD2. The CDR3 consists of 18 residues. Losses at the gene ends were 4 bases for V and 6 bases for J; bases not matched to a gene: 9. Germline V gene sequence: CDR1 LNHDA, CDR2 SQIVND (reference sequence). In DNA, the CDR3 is TGTGCCAGTAGTACCCAGCACGGACTAGCGGGGGGGGCCGGGGAGCTGTTTTTT. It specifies CASSTQHGLAGGAGELFF. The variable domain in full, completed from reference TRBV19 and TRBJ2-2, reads DGGITQSPKYLFRKEGQNVTLSCEQNLNHDAMYWYRQDPGQGLRLIYYSQIVNDFQKGDIAEGYSVSREKKESFPLTVTSAQKNPTAFYLCASSTQHGLAGGAGELFFGEGSRLTVL.

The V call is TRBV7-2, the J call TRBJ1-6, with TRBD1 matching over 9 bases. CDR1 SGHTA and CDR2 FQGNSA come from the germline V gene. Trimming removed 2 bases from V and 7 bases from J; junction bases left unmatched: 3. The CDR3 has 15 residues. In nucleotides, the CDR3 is TGTGCCAGCAGCTTAAACAGGGGGCTAAATTCACCCCTCCACTTT. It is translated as CASSLNRGLNSPLHF.

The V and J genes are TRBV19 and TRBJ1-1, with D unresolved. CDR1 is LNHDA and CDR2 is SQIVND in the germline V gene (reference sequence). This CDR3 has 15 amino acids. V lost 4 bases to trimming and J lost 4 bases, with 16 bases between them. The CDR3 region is CASSNGWGGSTEAFF. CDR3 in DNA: TGTGCCAGTAGTAATGGTTGGGGTGGGAGCACTGAAGCTTTCTTT.

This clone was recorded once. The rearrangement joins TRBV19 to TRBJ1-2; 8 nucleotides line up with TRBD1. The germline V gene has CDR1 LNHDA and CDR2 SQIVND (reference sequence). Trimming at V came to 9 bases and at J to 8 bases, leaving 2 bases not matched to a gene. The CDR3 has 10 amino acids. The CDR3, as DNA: TGTGCCAGGGACAGGGCGGGCTACACCTTC. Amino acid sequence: CARDRAGYTF.

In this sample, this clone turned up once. CDR3 DNA: TGTGCCTGGTCCCGGGGTTCCAAGGAGCCCCAGCATTTT. This sequence encodes CAWSRGSKEPQHF. The chain combines TRBV30 with TRBJ1-5; D remains unclear. The V end lost 5 bases, the J end lost 8 bases, and 16 bases lay between the germline ends. Germline V gene sequence: CDR1 GTSNPN, CDR2 SVGIG (reference sequence). This CDR3 comprises 13 residues.

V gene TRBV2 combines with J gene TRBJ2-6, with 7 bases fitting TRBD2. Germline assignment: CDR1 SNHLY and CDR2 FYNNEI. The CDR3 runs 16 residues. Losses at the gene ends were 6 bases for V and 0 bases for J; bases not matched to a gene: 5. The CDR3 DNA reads TGTGCCAGCAGGGGAGGGGCTACCTCTGGGGCCAACGTCCTGACTTTC. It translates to CASRGGATSGANVLTF.

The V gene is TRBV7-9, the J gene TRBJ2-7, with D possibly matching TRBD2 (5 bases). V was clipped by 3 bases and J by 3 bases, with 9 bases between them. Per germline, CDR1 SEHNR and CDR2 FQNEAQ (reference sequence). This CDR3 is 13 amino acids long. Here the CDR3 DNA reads TGTGCCAGCAGCTTTATAGGGAGCTACGAGCAGTACTTC. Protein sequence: CASSFIGSYEQYF.

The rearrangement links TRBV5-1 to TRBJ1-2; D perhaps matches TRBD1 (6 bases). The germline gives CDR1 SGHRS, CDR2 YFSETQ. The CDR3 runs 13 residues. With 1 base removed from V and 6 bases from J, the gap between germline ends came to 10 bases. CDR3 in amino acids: CASSLKQGDGYTF. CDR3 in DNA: TGCGCCAGCAGCTTGAAACAGGGAGATGGCTACACCTTC.

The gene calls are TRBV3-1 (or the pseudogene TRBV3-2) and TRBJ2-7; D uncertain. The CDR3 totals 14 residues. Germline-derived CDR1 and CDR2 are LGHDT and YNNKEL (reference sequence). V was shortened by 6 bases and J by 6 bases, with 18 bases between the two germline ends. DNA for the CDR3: TGTGCCAGCAGTCGCCTCGCGATCCCGTCCGAGCAGTACTTC. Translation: CASSRLAIPSEQYF.

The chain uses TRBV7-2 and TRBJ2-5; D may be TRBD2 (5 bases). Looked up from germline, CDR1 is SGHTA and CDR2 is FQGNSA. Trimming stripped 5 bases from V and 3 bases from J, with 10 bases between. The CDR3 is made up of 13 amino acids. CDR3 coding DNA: TGTGCCAGCAGCAAAGCACTAGAAGAGACCCAGTACTTC. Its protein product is CASSKALEETQYF.

The CDR3 reads CASSGGNYNEQFF. The DNA for the CDR3 is TGTGCCAGCAGCGGGGGGAATTACAATGAGCAGTTCTTC. V is TRBV28 and J is TRBJ2-1, with 7 nucleotides matching TRBD2. V lost 6 bases, J lost 4 bases, and 3 bases stayed unmatched. CDR3 length: 13 amino acids. The germline V gene has CDR1 MDHEN and CDR2 SYDVKM.

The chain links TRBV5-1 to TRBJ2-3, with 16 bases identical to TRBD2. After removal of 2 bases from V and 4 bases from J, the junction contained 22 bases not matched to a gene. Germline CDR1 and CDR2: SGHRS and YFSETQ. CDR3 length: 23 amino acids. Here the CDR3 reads CASSLTTRSIGTSGRASSDTQYF. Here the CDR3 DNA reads TGCGCCAGCAGCTTAACCACTCGGAGCATTGGGACTAGCGGGAGGGCCTCCTCAGATACGCAGTATTTT. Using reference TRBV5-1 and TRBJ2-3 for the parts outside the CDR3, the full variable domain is KAGVTQTPRYLIKTRGQQVTLSCSPISGHRSVSWYQQTPGQGLQFLFEYFSETQRNKGNFPGRFSGRQFSNSRSEMNVSTLELGDSALYLCASSLTTRSIGTSGRASSDTQYFGPGTRLTVL.

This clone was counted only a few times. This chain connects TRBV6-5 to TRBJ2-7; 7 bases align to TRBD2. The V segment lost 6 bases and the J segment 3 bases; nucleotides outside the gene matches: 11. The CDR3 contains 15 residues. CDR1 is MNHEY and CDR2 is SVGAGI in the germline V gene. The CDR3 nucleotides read TGTGCCAGCAGATCGTTTGGGGAGGGGAGCTACGAGCAGTACTTC. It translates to CASRSFGEGSYEQYF.